This T cell receptor beta chain was recovered during a study of patients and donors after allogeneic stem cell transplantation. From the RT-PCR reads, TCRdb called clonotypes with MiXCR, one entry per CDR3 protein. The top ten hold around a sixth of the sample, which has roughly 1,600 distinct CDR3 sequences, around 7.2% seen once. This clonotype is termed large. CDR3 length: 14 amino acids. Germline CDR1 and CDR2: DFQATT and SNEGSKA (reference sequence). V was clipped by 5 bases and J by 2 bases; unmatched bases: 2. J is TRBJ2-6 and V is TRBV20-1, with 8 bases that match TRBD1. Material for sequencing was blood, either unsorted or a sorted T cell fraction (not recorded which). The TCR was taken from a human donor who was either an allogeneic HSCT recipient or a stem cell or donor lymphocyte infusion donor (not recorded which). It is not recorded whose cells these are; they may come from a transplant donor. The CDR3 region is CSAETGAGANVLTF. The CDR3 region has the DNA TGCAGTGCTGAGACAGGGGCTGGGGCCAACGTCCTGACTTTC.